The 23 T cell receptor beta chains listed next were all sequenced from one sample in a study of cytomegalovirus exposure and HLA in healthy donors. In the PCR, 60 Vbeta and 13 Jbeta primers were used. Sequenced by immunoSEQ multiplex PCR; TCRdb stores in-frame clones only, minus some. The sample records around 220,000 clones, 75% being singletons. Sequencing input: PBMCs. These receptors originate from a woman in her 30s in good health and CMV-seronegative.

The J gene is TRBJ1-1, the V gene TRBV29-1, with D possibly being TRBD1 (5 bases). Germline CDR1 SQVTM, CDR2 ANQGSEA. The germline V and J ends were trimmed by 6 bases and 3 bases, with 17 bases remaining between them. The CDR3 runs to 14 residues. The CDR3 DNA sequence: TGCAGCGTCAGATCTCGGGGGATGGACACTGAAGCTTTCTTT. Translated: CSVRSRGMDTEAFF.

Concerning this clone: A read error may produce the germline difference seen at one junction end. The chain recombines TRBV6-5 with TRBJ1-4; D gene ambiguous. Germline CDR1 is MNHEY and CDR2 is SVGAGI. There are 13 residues in the CDR3. CDR3 in amino acids: CAISPGSNEKLFF. The CDR3 region has the DNA TGTGCCATCAGTCCGGGGTCTAATGAAAAACTGTTTTTT.

This chain links TRBV5-8 with TRBJ1-3, with no clear D. Germline CDR1 reads SGHTS; CDR2 reads YDEGEE. The germline V and J ends were trimmed by 0 bases and 7 bases, with 5 bases remaining between them. The CDR3 has 12 residues. CDR3 protein: CASSLDRNTIYF. CDR3 coding DNA: TGTGCCAGCAGCTTGGATCGGAACACCATATATTTT.

For the CDR3, the DNA is TGTGCCAGCAGCTTAAGCGGGAGGGATACGCAGTATTTT. As protein: CASSLSGRDTQYF. The gene calls are TRBV7-8 and TRBJ2-3, with 9 bases matching TRBD2. The CDR3 runs to 13 residues. V shed 2 bases and J 6 bases; nucleotides not matched to a gene: 0. CDR1 is SGHVS, CDR2 FQNEAQ, per germline.

This clone was found a few times. The rearrangement joins TRBV9 to TRBJ2-3; TRBD1 aligns across 7 bases. With 4 bases clipped from V and 4 bases from J, the junction kept 9 bases outside the gene matches. Germline CDR1 and CDR2: SGDLS and YYNGEE. CDR3 length: 15 amino acids. The CDR3: CASSIYRGSADTQYF. The CDR3 coding sequence is TGTGCCAGCAGCATATACAGGGGATCGGCAGATACGCAGTATTTT. Full variable domain (outside the CDR3, taken from reference TRBV9 and TRBJ2-3): DSGVTQTPKHLITATGQRVTLRCSPRSGDLSVYWYQQSLDQGLQFLIQYYNGEERAKGNILERFSAQQFPDLHSELNLSSLELGDSALYFCASSIYRGSADTQYFGPGTRLTVL.

The chain links TRBV28 to TRBJ1-2; no reliable D call. With 5 bases removed from V and 4 bases from J, the gap between germline ends came to 8 bases. This CDR3 region has 12 residues. Germline loops: CDR1 MDHEN, CDR2 SYDVKM. Written as DNA, the CDR3 is TGTGCCAGCAGTCCCTTAGTCTATGGCTACACCTTC. Translation gives CASSPLVYGYTF.

The V and J genes are TRBV30 and TRBJ1-2, with D unclear. The length of the CDR3 is 15 residues. V gave up 0 bases and J gave up 2 bases, with 13 bases separating them. Per germline, CDR1 GTSNPN and CDR2 SVGIG (reference sequence). CDR3 sequence: CAWSVLNRENYGYTF. CDR3 DNA sequence: TGTGCCTGGAGTGTACTCAACCGGGAGAACTATGGCTACACCTTC. Based on the CDR3 plus reference TRBV30 and TRBJ1-2, the full variable domain is SQTIHQWPATLVQPVGSPLSLECTVEGTSNPNLYWYRQAAGRGLQLLFYSVGIGQISSEVPQNLSASRPQDRQFILSSKKLLLSDSGFYLCAWSVLNRENYGYTFGSGTRLTVV.

The chain combines TRBV5-1 with TRBJ2-1, with 9 bases aligning to TRBD2. The CDR3 has 16 residues. V gave up 0 bases and J gave up 7 bases; unmatched junction bases: 8. The V gene's germline CDR1 is SGHRS and CDR2 YFSETQ. The CDR3 is CASSLAGGRGSNEQFF. The CDR3 DNA reads TGCGCCAGCAGCTTGGCCGGCGGGAGGGGCTCGAATGAGCAGTTCTTC.

The V gene is TRBV6-1, the J gene TRBJ1-2, with 10 bases matching TRBD1. There are 15 residues in the CDR3. Germline CDR1 and CDR2: MNHNS and SASEGT. J lost 8 bases, V lost 1 base, and 7 bases had no gene match. CDR3 sequence reads: CASSEGRGTGEGYTF. The CDR3 DNA reads as TGTGCCAGCAGTGAAGGGAGAGGGACAGGGGAAGGCTACACCTTC.

The chain links TRBV2 to TRBJ2-7, with TRBD2 matching over 11 bases. The junction had 2 bases not matched to a gene; V was cut back by 7 bases and J by 0 bases. Per the germline V gene, CDR1 is SNHLY and CDR2 is FYNNEI. This CDR3 has 14 residues. The CDR3 reads CASTGLAGSYEQYF. The CDR3 DNA is TGTGCCAGCACCGGACTAGCGGGCTCCTACGAGCAGTACTTC.

In DNA, the CDR3 is TGTGCCAGCAGCTTCGGACTAGCGGGGAACGAGCAGTACTTC. Protein product: CASSFGLAGNEQYF. V and J are TRBV7-9 and TRBJ2-7; TRBD2 matches at 12 bases. Germline trimming cut 3 bases from V and 5 bases from J; bases unmatched to any gene: 2. CDR1 SEHNR and CDR2 FQNEAQ come from the germline V gene (reference sequence). CDR3 size: 14 residues.

In this sample, this clone turned up a few times. The chain joins TRBV5-6 to TRBJ1-2, with 7 bases fitting TRBD1. From germline, CDR1 is SGHDT and CDR2 YYEEEE. CDR3 length: 13 residues. V was clipped by 4 bases and J by 8 bases; unmatched bases: 8. Here the CDR3 DNA reads TGTGCCAGCAGCGTGGGCCGGGACAGAGGCTACACCTTC. Its translation: CASSVGRDRGYTF.

The chain is built from TRBV10-2 and TRBJ2-1, with 7 bases aligning to TRBD2. CDR3 length: 15 amino acids. Germline V lookup: CDR1 WSHSY, CDR2 SAAADI. J lost 6 bases, V lost 2 bases, and 7 bases had no gene match. The CDR3, as DNA: TGCGCCAGCAGTGAGGTCGCGGGAGAGGGCAATGAGCAGTTCTTC. Translation: CASSEVAGEGNEQFF.

The chain carries TRBV27 and TRBJ1-2; a possible D gene is TRBD1 (5 bases). The CDR3 consists of 14 residues. Germline-derived CDR1 and CDR2 are MNHEY and SMNVEV (reference sequence). Trimming left V 2 bases short and J 4 bases short, with 11 bases between. CDR3 sequence: CASSLRGYGYGYTF. The CDR3 nucleotides are TGTGCCAGCAGTTTACGGGGGTATGGCTATGGCTACACCTTC.

The genes are TRBV19 and TRBJ2-4, with 7 nucleotides matching TRBD2. Germline CDR1 LNHDA, CDR2 SQIVND (reference sequence). The CDR3 is made up of 13 amino acids. The V gene end was trimmed by 4 bases and the J gene end by 8 bases; junction bases not matched to a gene: 5. CDR3 in amino acids: CASSKNREDIQYF. The DNA for the CDR3 is TGTGCCAGTAGTAAAAACCGGGAGGACATTCAGTACTTC.

The chain combines TRBV27 with TRBJ1-4; D uncertain. V lost 5 bases to trimming and J lost 0 bases, with 10 bases between them. Germline V gene lookup returns CDR1 MNHEY and CDR2 SMNVEV (reference sequence). This CDR3 comprises 15 residues. CDR3 in amino acids: CASSRNGATNEKLFF. DNA for the CDR3: TGTGCCAGCAGTCGCAACGGGGCAACTAATGAAAAACTGTTTTTT.

The chain carries TRBV5-5 and TRBJ2-5; a weak D match, TRBD2 (6 bases). V gave up 3 bases and J gave up 5 bases, with 11 bases separating them. The CDR3 has 13 residues. Germline V gene sequence: CDR1 SGHKS, CDR2 YYEKEE (reference sequence). The CDR3 is CASSYGGPETQYF. The CDR3 region has the DNA TGTGCCAGCAGCTATGGAGGGCCGGAGACCCAGTACTTC.

On this clone itself: One end of the junction varies from germline; a read error may be responsible. The chain employs TRBV30 and TRBJ2-5; 10 bases are shared with TRBD2. CDR1 and CDR2 from the germline V gene are GTSNPN and SVGIG (reference sequence). The CDR3 loop spans 13 amino acids. This chain's CDR3 is CAWSLAGVEAQYF. The CDR3 bases are TGTGCCTGGAGCCTAGCGGGGGTAGAGGCCCAGTACTTC.

The chain has TRBV5-5 and TRBJ1-2; no clear D gene. CDR1 and CDR2 from the germline V gene are SGHKS and YYEKEE (reference sequence). Trimming pared 0 bases from V and 4 bases from J, leaving 10 bases between. This CDR3 region has 14 residues. The CDR3 region is CASSLVLQSYGYTF. The CDR3 nucleotides read TGTGCCAGCAGCTTGGTCTTACAATCCTATGGCTACACCTTC.

This sequence joins TRBV11-3 and TRBJ2-1, with TRBD1 as a possible D gene (5 bases). CDR1 and CDR2 from the germline V gene are SGHNT and YENEEA. V was cut by 5 bases and J by 10 bases, with 15 bases left in between. The CDR3 spans 13 residues. Here the CDR3 DNA reads TGTGCCAGCAGCCCTAGGGGTGGCCCCGAGCAGTTCTTC. It codes for CASSPRGGPEQFF.

The V gene is TRBV13, the J gene TRBJ2-3; D perhaps matches TRBD1 (8 bases). The V end was cut by 7 bases, the J end by 1 base, with 24 bases between. The germline V gene has CDR1 PRHDT and CDR2 FYEKMQ (reference sequence). The CDR3 extends over 18 amino acids. The CDR3 coding sequence is TGTGCCAGCATCCTCAGGGGGCGGACGGGAGGCGGCACAGATACGCAGTATTTT. Translation: CASILRGRTGGGTDTQYF.

This clone occurred once. The chain recombines TRBV7-9 with TRBJ2-3, with 9 bases fitting TRBD2. This CDR3 has 14 residues. V dropped 8 bases and J dropped 2; count of bases not matched to a gene: 5. The germline V gene has CDR1 SEHNR and CDR2 FQNEAQ (reference sequence). CDR3 nucleotide sequence: TGTGCCAGCCTTAGCGGGGGCCTCACAGATACGCAGTATTTT. Translated, it gives CASLSGGLTDTQYF.

This chain connects TRBV21-1 to TRBJ2-5; the table's D call TRBD1 went unverified against the DNA. TRBV21-1 is described as a pseudogene. CDR3 length equals 14 residues. CDR3: CTAWGSCCKETQYF. CDR3 DNA sequence: TGTACAGCGTGGGGCAGTTGTTGCAAAGAGACCCAGTACTTC.